The present entry profiles one T cell receptor (beta chain) with its context. Antigen specificity is unknown. CDR1 and CDR2 from the germline V gene are SGHNT and YENEEA. This CDR3 is built from 16 residues. Trimming left V 5 bases short and J 1 base short, with 16 bases between. A second about 7 to 11 cycle PCR used barcoded and J-beta primers. TCRdb reprocessed the 5' RACE reads via MiXCR and lists one record per CDR3 protein. Among about a million distinct CDR3 sequences listed, under 50% were seen once. The data are from a study of blood T cells in healthy people across ages. The wider study: Template switching recovered approximately one barcoded beta molecule for every two T cells.

Findings and caveats of the study: Per million T cells, TCR beta diversity dropped roughly linearly as age increased.

Sample: blood. The V gene is TRBV11-3, the J gene TRBJ2-3; D is tentatively TRBD1 or TRBD2 (5 bases each). This TCR derives from a man aged 25 to 40 in good health. CDR3 nucleotide sequence: TGTGCCAGCAGCCCCCGGGACGCGAGGGGCACAGATACGCAGTATTTT. Its translation is CASSPRDARGTDTQYF.